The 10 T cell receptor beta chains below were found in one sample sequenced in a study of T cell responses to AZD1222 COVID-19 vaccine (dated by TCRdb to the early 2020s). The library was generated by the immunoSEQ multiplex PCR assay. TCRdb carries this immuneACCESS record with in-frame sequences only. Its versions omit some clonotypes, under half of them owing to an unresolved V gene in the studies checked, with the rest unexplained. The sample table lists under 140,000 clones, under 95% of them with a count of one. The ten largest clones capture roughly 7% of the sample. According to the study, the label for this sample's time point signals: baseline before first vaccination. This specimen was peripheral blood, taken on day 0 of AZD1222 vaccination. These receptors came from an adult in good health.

The CDR3: CASSRTGQSDEQFF. The CDR3 nucleotides are TGTGCCAGCAGCCGGACAGGCCAGTCCGATGAGCAGTTCTTC. The chain couples TRBV9 to TRBJ2-1; 7 nucleotides match TRBD1. The CDR3 sequence is 14 residues long. Germline-derived CDR1 and CDR2 are SGDLS and YYNGEE. The V segment lost 4 bases and the J segment 8 bases; nucleotides outside the gene matches: 9.

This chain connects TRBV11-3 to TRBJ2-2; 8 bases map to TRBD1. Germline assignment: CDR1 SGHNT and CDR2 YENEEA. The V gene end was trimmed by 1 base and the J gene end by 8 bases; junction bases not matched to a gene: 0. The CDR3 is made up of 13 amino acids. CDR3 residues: CASSLGTGGELFF. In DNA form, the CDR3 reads TGTGCCAGCAGCTTAGGGACAGGGGGGGAGCTGTTTTTT.

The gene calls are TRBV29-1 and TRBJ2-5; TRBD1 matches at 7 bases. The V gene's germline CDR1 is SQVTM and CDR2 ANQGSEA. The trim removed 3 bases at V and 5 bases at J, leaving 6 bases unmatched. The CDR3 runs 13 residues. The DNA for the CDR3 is TGCAGCGTTGAGCGACAGGGTATTGAGACCCAGTACTTC. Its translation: CSVERQGIETQYF.

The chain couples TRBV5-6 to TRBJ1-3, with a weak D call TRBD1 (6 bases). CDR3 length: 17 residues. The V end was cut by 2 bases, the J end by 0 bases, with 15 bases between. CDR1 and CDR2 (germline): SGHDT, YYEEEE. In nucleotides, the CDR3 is TGTGCCAGCAGCTTTGTGGCAGGGGCCCTCTCTGGAAACACCATATATTTT. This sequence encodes CASSFVAGALSGNTIYF.

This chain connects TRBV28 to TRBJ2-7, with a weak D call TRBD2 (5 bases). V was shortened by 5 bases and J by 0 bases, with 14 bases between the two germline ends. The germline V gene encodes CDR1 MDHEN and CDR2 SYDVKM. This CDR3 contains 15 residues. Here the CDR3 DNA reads TGTGCCAGCAGTCTACCATTGGGGAGCTCCTACGAGCAGTACTTC. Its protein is CASSLPLGSSYEQYF.

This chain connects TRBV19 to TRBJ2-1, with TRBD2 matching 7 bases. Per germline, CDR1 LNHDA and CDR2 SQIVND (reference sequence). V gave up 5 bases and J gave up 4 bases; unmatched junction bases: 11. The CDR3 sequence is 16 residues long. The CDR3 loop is CASSSTKRGAYNEQFF. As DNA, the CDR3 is TGTGCCAGTAGTTCTACAAAGCGGGGTGCATACAATGAGCAGTTCTTC.

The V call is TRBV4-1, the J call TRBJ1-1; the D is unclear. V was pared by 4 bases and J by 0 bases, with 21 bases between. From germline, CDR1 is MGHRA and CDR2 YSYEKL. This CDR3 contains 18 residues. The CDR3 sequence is CASSLMASSPPMNTEAFF. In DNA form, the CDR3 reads TGCGCCAGCAGCCTCATGGCCTCTTCCCCCCCTATGAACACTGAAGCTTTCTTT.

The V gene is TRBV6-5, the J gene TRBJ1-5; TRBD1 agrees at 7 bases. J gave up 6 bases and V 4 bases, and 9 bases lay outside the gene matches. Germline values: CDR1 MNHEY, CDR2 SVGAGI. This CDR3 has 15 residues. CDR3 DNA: TGTGCCAGCAGTTTGGACAGGTGGAGGGGTCAGCCCCAGCATTTT. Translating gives CASSLDRWRGQPQHF.

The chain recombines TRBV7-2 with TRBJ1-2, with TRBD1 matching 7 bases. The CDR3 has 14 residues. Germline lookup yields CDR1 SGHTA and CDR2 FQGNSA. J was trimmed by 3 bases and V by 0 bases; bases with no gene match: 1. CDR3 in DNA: TGTGCCAGCAGCTTAGCGGGACAGTACTATGGCTACACCTTC. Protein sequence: CASSLAGQYYGYTF. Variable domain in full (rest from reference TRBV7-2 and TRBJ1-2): GAGVSQSPSNKVTEKGKDVELRCDPISGHTALYWYRQSLGQGLEFLIYFQGNSAPDKSGLPSDRFSAERTGGSVSTLTIQRTQQEDSAVYLCASSLAGQYYGYTFGSGTRLTVV.

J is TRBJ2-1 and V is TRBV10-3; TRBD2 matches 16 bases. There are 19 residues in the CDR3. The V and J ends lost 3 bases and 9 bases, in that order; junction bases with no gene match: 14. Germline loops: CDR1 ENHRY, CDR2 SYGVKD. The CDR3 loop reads CAISEPGTSGGAYRGEQFF. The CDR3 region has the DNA TGTGCCATCAGTGAACCCGGGACTAGCGGGGGGGCCTATAGGGGTGAGCAGTTCTTC.